The T cell receptor beta chain described here comes from a study of T cell responses to AZD1222 COVID-19 vaccine. Regarding the study as a whole: Researchers report vaccine-associated CD4 TCRs spanning spike, with dominance at 160-218 and 743-854. Baseline seropositivity characterized only six AZD1222 recipients. Clonal diversity may have been underestimated, and the donors were mostly white British, with more females than males. Nearly half of unique spike-specific TCRs reportedly avoided B.1.351 and B.1.1.7 mutated regions.

This table comes from immunoSEQ multiplex PCR, and its TCRdb copy is limited to in-frame clones, with some not included. The sample contains some 110,000 clones, about 88% of which appear only once. Concerning this clone: Its specificity is unknown.

This CDR3 has 14 residues. J gave up 6 bases and V 1 base, and 5 bases lay outside the gene matches. CDR1 and CDR2 from the germline V gene are GTSNPN and SVGIG (reference sequence). This clonotype was sampled from an adult in good health. This chain connects TRBV30 to TRBJ1-5, with 8 bases lining up with TRBD1. Sequences were derived from peripheral blood, sampled on day 0 of AZD1222 vaccination. In DNA form, the CDR3 reads TGTGCCTGGAGTGGTAGCAGGGGGCTTCAGCCCCAGCATTTT. This gives the protein CAWSGSRGLQPQHF.